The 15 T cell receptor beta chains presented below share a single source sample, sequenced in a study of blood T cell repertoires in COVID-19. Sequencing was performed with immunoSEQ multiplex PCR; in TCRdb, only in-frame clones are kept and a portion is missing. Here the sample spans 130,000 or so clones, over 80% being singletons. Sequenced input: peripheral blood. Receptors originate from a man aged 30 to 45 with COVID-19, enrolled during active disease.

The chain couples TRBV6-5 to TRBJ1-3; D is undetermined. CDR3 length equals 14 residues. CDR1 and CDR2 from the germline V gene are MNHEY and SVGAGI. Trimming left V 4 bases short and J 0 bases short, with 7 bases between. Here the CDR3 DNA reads TGTGCCAGCAGTTCGAGTTACTCTGGAAACACCATATATTTT. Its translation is CASSSSYSGNTIYF.

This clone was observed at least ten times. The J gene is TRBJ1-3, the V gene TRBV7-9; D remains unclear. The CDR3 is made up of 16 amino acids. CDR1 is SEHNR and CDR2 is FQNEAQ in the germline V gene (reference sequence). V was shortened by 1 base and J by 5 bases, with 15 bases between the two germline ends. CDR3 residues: CASSLGQESSRNTIYF. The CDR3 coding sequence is TGTGCCAGCAGCTTAGGGCAGGAATCAAGCAGAAACACCATATATTTT.

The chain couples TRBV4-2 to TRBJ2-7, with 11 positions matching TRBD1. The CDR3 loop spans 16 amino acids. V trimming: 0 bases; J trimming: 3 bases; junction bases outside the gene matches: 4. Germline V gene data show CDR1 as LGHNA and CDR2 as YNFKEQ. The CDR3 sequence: CASSQDTGTGGYEQYF. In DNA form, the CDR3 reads TGTGCCAGCAGCCAAGATACCGGGACAGGGGGCTACGAGCAGTACTTC.

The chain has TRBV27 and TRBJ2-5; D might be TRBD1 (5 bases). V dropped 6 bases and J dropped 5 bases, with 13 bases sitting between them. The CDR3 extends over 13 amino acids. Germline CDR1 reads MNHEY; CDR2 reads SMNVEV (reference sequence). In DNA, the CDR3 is TGTGCCAGCAGCCCCGCAGGGCGGGAGACCCAGTACTTC. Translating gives CASSPAGRETQYF.

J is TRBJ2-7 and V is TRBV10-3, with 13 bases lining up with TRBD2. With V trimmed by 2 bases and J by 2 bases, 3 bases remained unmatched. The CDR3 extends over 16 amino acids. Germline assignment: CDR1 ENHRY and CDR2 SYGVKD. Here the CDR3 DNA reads TGTGCCATCAGTGAGCGGGGACTAGCGGGAACCTACGAGCAGTACTTC. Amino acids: CAISERGLAGTYEQYF.

The CDR3 is CASSSRTRDEQYF. The CDR3, as DNA: TGTGCCAGCAGCTCACGGACTCGGGACGAGCAGTACTTC. The chain has TRBV7-8 and TRBJ2-7; perhaps TRBD2 as D (5 bases). The CDR3 sequence is 13 residues long. Germline CDR1 is SGHVS and CDR2 is FQNEAQ. The germline V and J ends were trimmed by 4 bases and 5 bases, with 12 bases remaining between them.

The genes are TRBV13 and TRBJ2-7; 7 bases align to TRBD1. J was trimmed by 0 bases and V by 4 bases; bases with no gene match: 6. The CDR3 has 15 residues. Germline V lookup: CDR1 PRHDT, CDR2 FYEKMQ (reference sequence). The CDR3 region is CASSSYRDSSYEQYF. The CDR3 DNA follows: TGTGCCAGCAGCTCCTACAGGGACAGCTCCTACGAGCAGTACTTC.

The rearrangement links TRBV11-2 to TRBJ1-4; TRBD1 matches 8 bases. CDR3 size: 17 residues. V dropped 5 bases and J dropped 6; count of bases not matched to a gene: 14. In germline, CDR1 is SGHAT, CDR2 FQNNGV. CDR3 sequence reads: CASSTRSRGLIYEKLFF. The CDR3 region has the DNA TGTGCCAGCAGCACGCGCAGCAGGGGGCTAATTTATGAAAAACTGTTTTTT.

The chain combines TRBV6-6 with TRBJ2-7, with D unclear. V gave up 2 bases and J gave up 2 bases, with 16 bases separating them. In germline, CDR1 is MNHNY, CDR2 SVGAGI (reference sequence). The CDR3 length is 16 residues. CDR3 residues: CASSYPPGVSTYEQYF. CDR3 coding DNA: TGTGCCAGCAGTTACCCCCCCGGAGTCTCCACCTACGAGCAGTACTTC.

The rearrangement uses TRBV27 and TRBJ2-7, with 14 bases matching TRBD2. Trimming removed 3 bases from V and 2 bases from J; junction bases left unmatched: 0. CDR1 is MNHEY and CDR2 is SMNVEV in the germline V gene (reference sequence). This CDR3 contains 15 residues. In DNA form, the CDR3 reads TGTGCCAGCAGTTTGACTAGCGGGAGGGCCTACGAGCAGTACTTC. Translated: CASSLTSGRAYEQYF.

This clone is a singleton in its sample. CDR3 sequence: CASSRSGNQPQHF. The CDR3 DNA sequence: TGCGCCAGCAGCAGGAGTGGCAATCAGCCCCAGCATTTT. The gene calls are TRBV5-1 and TRBJ1-5, with D uncertain. Trimming took off 4 bases at V and 2 bases at J, with 7 bases between the two ends. The germline gives CDR1 SGHRS, CDR2 YFSETQ. CDR3 length equals 13 residues. Drawing the rest from reference TRBV5-1 and TRBJ1-5, the complete variable domain is KAGVTQTPRYLIKTRGQQVTLSCSPISGHRSVSWYQQTPGQGLQFLFEYFSETQRNKGNFPGRFSGRQFSNSRSEMNVSTLELGDSALYLCASSRSGNQPQHFGDGTRLSIL.

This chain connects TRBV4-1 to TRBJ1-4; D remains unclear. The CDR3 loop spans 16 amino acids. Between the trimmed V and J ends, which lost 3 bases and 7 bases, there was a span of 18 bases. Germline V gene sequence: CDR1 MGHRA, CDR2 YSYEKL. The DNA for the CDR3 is TGCGCCAGCAGCCATCCGTCCGGCGGGGTGGGTGAAAAACTGTTTTTT. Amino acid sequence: CASSHPSGGVGEKLFF.

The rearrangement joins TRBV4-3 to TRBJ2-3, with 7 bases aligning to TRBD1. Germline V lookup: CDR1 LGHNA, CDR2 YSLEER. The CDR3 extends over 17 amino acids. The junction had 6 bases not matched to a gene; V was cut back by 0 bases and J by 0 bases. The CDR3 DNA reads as TGCGCCAGCAGCCAAGACTGGGGACAGACTAGCACAGATACGCAGTATTTT. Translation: CASSQDWGQTSTDTQYF.

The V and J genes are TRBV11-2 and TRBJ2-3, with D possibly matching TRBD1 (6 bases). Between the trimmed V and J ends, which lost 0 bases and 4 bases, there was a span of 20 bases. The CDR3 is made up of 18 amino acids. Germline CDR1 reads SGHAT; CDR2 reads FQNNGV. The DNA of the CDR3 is TGTGCCAGCAGCTTAGAGTATATACAGGGTAAAAGCGCAGATACGCAGTATTTT. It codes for CASSLEYIQGKSADTQYF.

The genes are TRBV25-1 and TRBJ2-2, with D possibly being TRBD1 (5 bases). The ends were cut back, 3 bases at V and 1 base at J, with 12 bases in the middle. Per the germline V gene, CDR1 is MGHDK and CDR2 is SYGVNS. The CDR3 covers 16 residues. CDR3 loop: CASSDSGQGNTGELFF. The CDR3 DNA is TGTGCCAGCAGTGATTCAGGGCAGGGGAACACCGGGGAGCTGTTTTTT.